The 3 T cell receptor beta chains given below trace back to one sample, sequenced in a study of blood T cell repertoires in COVID-19. The data were produced by immunoSEQ multiplex PCR, yet TCRdb's version contains in-frame clones alone and is incomplete. Among tens of thousands of clones, around 90% were seen once, and the ten largest hold about 2.5%. Sequenced input: peripheral blood. The receptors derive from a man aged 45-65 years with COVID-19, enrolled during active disease.

V and J are TRBV5-1 and TRBJ1-5, with D possibly TRBD1 on 6 matching bases. Germline CDR1 and CDR2: SGHRS and YFSETQ. The CDR3 covers 14 residues. V was pared by 5 bases and J by 1 base, with 10 bases between. In nucleotides, the CDR3 is TGCGCCAGCAGTCCAGGGGAGAGCAATCAGCCCCAGCATTTT. Translation: CASSPGESNQPQHF.

The chain combines TRBV3-1 (or the pseudogene TRBV3-2) with TRBJ2-2; 8 nucleotides align to TRBD2. This CDR3 is 17 amino acids long. The germline V gene encodes CDR1 LGHDT and CDR2 YNNKEL (reference sequence). V gave up 4 bases and J gave up 5 bases; unmatched junction bases: 12. CDR3 coding DNA: TGTGCCAGCAGCCCCCACCTGAGCGGGGGAGGGACCGGGGAGCTGTTTTTT. Amino acids: CASSPHLSGGGTGELFF.

The chain is built from TRBV11-2 and TRBJ1-6, with D unclear. Trimming took 5 bases from V and 0 from J, leaving 11 bases between them. The CDR3 sequence is 16 residues long. Germline V gene data show CDR1 as SGHAT and CDR2 as FQNNGV. CDR3 nucleotide sequence: TGTGCCAGCAGCACCCCGTTTAGCTCCTATAATTCACCCCTCCACTTT. This gives the protein CASSTPFSSYNSPLHF.